This T cell receptor beta chain appears in the sequencing data of a study of control samples from healthy donors and cancer patients. Clones were sequenced by immunoSEQ multiplex PCR, and TCRdb holds only the in-frame ones, with some missing. Among more than 150,000 clones, approximately 92% were seen once, and the ten largest hold more than 1.2%. Trimming took 4 bases from V and 4 from J; bases not matched to a gene: 9. Germline CDR1 is SGDLS and CDR2 is YYNGEE. The CDR3 covers 16 residues. Sequenced input: blood. This clonotype was sampled from a man between 18 and 35 years old in good health. The rearrangement uses TRBV9 and TRBJ2-5; 11 nucleotides line up with TRBD1. CDR3 sequence (DNA): TGTGCCAGCAGCTCCGGACAGGGGGCGGTGAGAGAGACCCAGTACTTC. Its protein is CASSSGQGAVRETQYF.